The clone carrying this TCR beta chain is a singleton in its sample. Its antigen is unknown. The sample is drawn from a study of shared clonotypes between healthy human individuals. The healthy adult donors were HIV-negative and reported no recent acute infections or vaccinations. The protocol was immunoSEQ multiplex PCR, while the TCRdb copy is restricted to in-frame clones and leaves out a portion. The repertoire has about 1.1 million clones, 60% to 80% of them found once; the top ten carry more than 0.85%. Study results and limitations: As a rule, naive subsets had a larger estimated richness than memory subsets. Represented genetic and exposure-history diversity was restricted by having few donors.

The CDR3 is made up of 15 amino acids. CDR1 and CDR2 from the germline V gene are SNHLY and FYNNEI. The V and J ends lost 1 base and 1 base respectively, with 11 bases between them. The receptor was derived from a man younger than 35 in good health. Some clones in this sample may be carry-over from other donors' samples. J is TRBJ2-7 and V is TRBV2, with no clear D. What was sequenced was memory CD4+ T cells from PBMCs. Subset indicated: CD45RA-negative fraction. The CDR3 spells CASSEDSPLSYEQYF. The CDR3 DNA is TGTGCCAGCAGTGAAGACAGCCCTCTTTCCTACGAGCAGTACTTC.